The present T cell receptor beta chain was sequenced within a study of blood T cell repertoires in COVID-19. Across the study: The United States, Italy and Spain supplied acute and convalescent COVID-19 samples. In each case, the material was cDNA or gDNA derived from T cells, B-cell-depleted T cells, or PBMCs.

The table came from immunoSEQ multiplex PCR; TCRdb's copy has only in-frame clones and leaves some out. The sample records 250,000 to 350,000 clones, approximately 91% being singletons. Seattle enrolled patients during active infection and tracked them longitudinally. The CDR3 length is 15 residues. V lost 0 bases to trimming and J lost 1 base, with 9 bases between them. The germline gives CDR1 SEHNR, CDR2 FQNEAQ (reference sequence). The source is a woman between 25 and 40 years old with COVID-19, enrolled during active disease. Sequencing used peripheral blood. This chain links TRBV7-9 with TRBJ1-1; weak D call: TRBD1 (5 bases). CDR3 DNA: TGTGCCAGCAGCTTAGCAGGGGTCGAGAACACTGAAGCTTTCTTT. This codes for CASSLAGVENTEAFF.